This record looks at one TCR beta chain sequence and its context. This record comes from a study of cytotoxic CD8 clonotypes in ibrutinib-treated CLL. Study information: Sequencing produced an average of about 280,000 productive templates and about 99,000 productive rearrangements per sample.

Profiling relied on immunoSEQ multiplex PCR, and the TCRdb table lists in-frame clones only, not all of them. Among 250,000 to 350,000 clones listed, less than 85% were seen once. Germline loops: CDR1 SNHLY, CDR2 FYNNEI. V was cut by 8 bases and J by 5 bases, with 15 bases left in between. This CDR3 has 13 amino acids. This receptor was obtained from a human donor with chronic lymphocytic leukemia. V usage is TRBV2 and J usage is TRBJ1-2; D unclear. This specimen was PBMCs, taken at disease progression, from a patient treated with ibrutinib. CDR3 nucleotide sequence: TGTGCCAGCCCTCCGGGTCTTGGGTATGGCTACACCTTC. Translated, it gives CASPPGLGYGYTF.